This paragraph covers one TCR beta chain sequence. This clone was seen more than once but under ten times. Its antigen has not been determined. Base-call qualities are not available, and no considerably larger clone is one nucleotide away. Participants in the prospective study were enrolled through a virtual design, were aged roughly 18 to 100 years, and lived in 24 United States geographic areas. In the prospective study, participants were assigned to cohorts based on the clinical history participants reported in a screening survey and a study questionnaire. Recovered participants in ImmuneRACE Cohort 3 were defined by two consecutive negative NP/OP PCR tests, clearance by a healthcare professional, or resolution of symptoms. Each participant in the prospective study had whole blood, serum and a nasopharyngeal or oropharyngeal swab collected by mobile phlebotomists. Over a roughly 2-month period, participants in the prospective study had the option of providing additional blood draws and questionnaires. Prospective study blood samples were shipped either frozen or at room temperature before DNA extraction.

The data stem from a study of blood T cell repertoires in COVID-19 (dated by TCRdb to 2020 to 2022). Concerning the study at large: Samples covering the acute and convalescent phases of COVID-19 were provided by collaborators in the United States, Italy and Spain. Where available, HLA class I and class II types were obtained from metadata supplied by the sample provider rather than from assay-based typing. Nearly every sample came with metadata listing a de-identified subject ID, COVID-19 status, age in years and sex. Samples were obtained from the ongoing ImmuneRACE study (first 160 participants) and from some 1,300 subjects provided by 6 global collaborators. The prospective study material was composed of cDNA or gDNA derived from T cells, B-cell-depleted T cells, or PBMCs. Deeply sampled blood TCRbeta repertoires from subjects exposed to, actively infected with, or recovered from COVID-19 were included in the dataset. The repertoires were made available in a free public database intended to serve as a resource for research on the immune response to SARS-CoV-2. Beyond this particular receptor, the publication reports: Clinical and demographic metadata were provided uncurated, with the amount varying by source and participant.

CDR1 SGHNT and CDR2 YYREEE are derived from the germline V gene (reference sequence). Measured from the cysteine to the phenylalanine, the CDR3 is 17 residues long. Of all the DNA, just the CDR3 is kept, 51 bases in frame from base 1. The trim is 0 bases for V and 4 bases for J, with a gap of 14 bases between the germline ends. The immunoSEQ Assay, a bias-controlled multiplex PCR, was used to amplify TCRbeta CDR3 regions from genomic DNA. In the original analysis: Within the assay, amplification of reference gene primers was used to estimate how many nucleated cells each sample contained. Sequence reads were collapsed and filtered to measure the absolute abundance of every unique TCRbeta CDR3 rearrangement. Productive Simpson clonality was computed per sample as the square root of Simpson's diversity index over productive rearrangements. TCRdb took this table from immuneACCESS and kept in-frame rearrangements with V and J called. Such tables lack part of the clones; where checked against another copy, unresolved V genes explain under half of the gap, and the rest is unexplained. V, J and clone size reflect that table, while D and trimming were determined from the DNA. The sample records around 390,000 clones, approximately 87% of which are singletons. The ten top clones hold roughly a tenth of the sample.

The receptor chain draws on TRBV5-4 and TRBJ1-6, with no confidently assigned D gene. The sequenced sample consisted of PBMCs or T cells enriched from blood (not recorded which). This clonotype was sampled from a woman aged 45-60 years who had recovered from COVID-19. The CDR3 reads as follows: CASSLGGGTAYNSPLHF. The DNA sequence is given as TGTGCCAGCAGCTTGGGAGGTGGAACGGCTTATAATTCACCCCTCCACTTT.